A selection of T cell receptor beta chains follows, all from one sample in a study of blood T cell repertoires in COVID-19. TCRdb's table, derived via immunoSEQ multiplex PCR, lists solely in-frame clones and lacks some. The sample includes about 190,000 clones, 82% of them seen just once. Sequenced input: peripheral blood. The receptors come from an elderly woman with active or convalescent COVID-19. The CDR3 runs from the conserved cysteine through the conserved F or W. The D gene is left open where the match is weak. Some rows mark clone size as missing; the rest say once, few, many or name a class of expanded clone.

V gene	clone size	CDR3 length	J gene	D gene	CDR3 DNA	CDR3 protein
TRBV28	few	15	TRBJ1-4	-	TGTGCCAGCAGTCCCTCGGGGTCAACTAATGAAAAACTGTTTTTT	CASSPSGSTNEKLFF
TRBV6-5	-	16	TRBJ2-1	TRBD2	TGTGCCAGCAGTTCTCAAGCGGGGACCCCCTGGGATGAGCAGTTCTTC	CASSSQAGTPWDEQFF
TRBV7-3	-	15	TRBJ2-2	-	TGTGCCAGCAGCTTGGGCAGGGGAAGTACCGGGGAGCTGTTTTTT	CASSLGRGSTGELFF
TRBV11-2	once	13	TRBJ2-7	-	TGTGCCAGCAGCTTAGATCCGGGTTACGAGCAGTACTTC	CASSLDPGYEQYF
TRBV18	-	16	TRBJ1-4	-	TGTGCCAGCTCACGGAGTAGGGGTGCAACTAATGAAAAACTGTTTTTT	CASSRSRGATNEKLFF
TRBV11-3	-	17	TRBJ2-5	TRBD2	TGTGCCAGCAGCTTAGGAGTTGGGACTAGCGGCCAAGAGACCCAGTACTTC	CASSLGVGTSGQETQYF
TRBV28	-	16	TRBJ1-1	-	TGTGCCAGCAGTTCTTTAACCAGGGGCATGAACACTGAAGCTTTCTTT	CASSSLTRGMNTEAFF
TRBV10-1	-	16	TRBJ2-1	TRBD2	TGCGCCAGCAGTGAGTCAGCGGGAGGTATATACAATGAGCAGTTCTTC	CASSESAGGIYNEQFF
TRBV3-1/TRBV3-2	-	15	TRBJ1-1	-	TGTGCCAGCAGCCAAGGTCCACGGTTGAACACTGAAGCTTTCTTT	CASSQGPRLNTEAFF
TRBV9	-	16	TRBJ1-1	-	TGTGCCAGCAGCGTAGCCCCGCAGGGCGGGATCACTGAAGCTTTCTTT	CASSVAPQGGITEAFF
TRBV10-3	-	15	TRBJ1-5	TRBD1	TGTGCCATCAGCCTCGGGACAGGGGGCAATCAGCCCCAGCATTTT	CAISLGTGGNQPQHF
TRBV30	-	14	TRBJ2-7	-	TGTGCCTGGACCAGAAACAGCCTCTCCTACGAGCAGTACTTC	CAWTRNSLSYEQYF
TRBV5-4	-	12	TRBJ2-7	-	TGTGCCAGCAGCCTAAGATTTGGCGAGCAGTACTTC	CASSLRFGEQYF
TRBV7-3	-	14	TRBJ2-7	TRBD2	TGTGCCAGCAGCCGTAGCGGGAGACCCTACGAGCAGTACTTC	CASSRSGRPYEQYF
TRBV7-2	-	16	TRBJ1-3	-	TGTGCCAGCAGCTTAGTTAGCCAGTATCGGGGAAACACCATATATTTT	CASSLVSQYRGNTIYF
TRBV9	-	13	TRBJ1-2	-	TGTGCCAGCAGCGTACGCCAGGGGTATGGCTACACCTTC	CASSVRQGYGYTF
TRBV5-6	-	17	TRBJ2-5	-	TGTGCCAGCAGCTTACGAGGTCGGCCCCAGTACCAAGAGACCCAGTACTTC	CASSLRGRPQYQETQYF
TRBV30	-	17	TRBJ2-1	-	TGTGCCTGGGAAACGCGGAGACTCCGAAGCCTTCACAATGAGCAGTTCTTC	CAWETRRLRSLHNEQFF
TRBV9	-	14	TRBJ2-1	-	TGTGCCAGCAGCGTAGTATCGGGAGACGGTGAGCAGTTCTTC	CASSVVSGDGEQFF
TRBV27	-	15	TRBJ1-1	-	TGTGCCAGTAGTAGGGAGGGGAGGATGAACACTGAAGCTTTCTTT	CASSREGRMNTEAFF
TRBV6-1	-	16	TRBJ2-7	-	TGTGCCAGCAGTGAATCATCGTGGCAGGGGCGGTACGAGCAGTACTTC	CASSESSWQGRYEQYF
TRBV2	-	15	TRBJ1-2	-	TGTGCCAGCAGTCCATGGGGGGTGGCTAACTATGGCTACACCTTC	CASSPWGVANYGYTF
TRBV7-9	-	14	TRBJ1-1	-	TGTGCCAGCCGACCAGGGGTGGATAACACTGAAGCTTTCTTT	CASRPGVDNTEAFF
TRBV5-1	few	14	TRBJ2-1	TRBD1	TGCGCCAGCAGCGCTGGACAGGGGTACAATGAGCAGTTCTTC	CASSAGQGYNEQFF
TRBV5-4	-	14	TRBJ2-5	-	TGTGCCAGCAGCTTGGGACAGACCCAAGAGACCCAGTACTTC	CASSLGQTQETQYF
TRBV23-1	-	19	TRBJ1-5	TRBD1	TGCGCCAGCAGTCAACCTCCGAAACAGGGGTCGGATAGCAATCAGCCCCAGCATTTT	CASSQPPKQGSDSNQPQHF
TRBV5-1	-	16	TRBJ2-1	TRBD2	TGCGCCAGCAGCCTTCAACTAGCGGGAGAGGTGAATGAGCAGTTCTTC	CASSLQLAGEVNEQFF
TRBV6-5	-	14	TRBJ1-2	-	TGTGCCAGCAGTTACTCGTCTGCAGACTATGGCTACACCTTC	CASSYSSADYGYTF
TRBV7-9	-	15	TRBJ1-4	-	TGTGCCAGCGCTGGCGGGGGAAGGGGGAATGAAAAACTGTTTTTT	CASAGGGRGNEKLFF
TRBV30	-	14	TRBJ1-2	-	TGTGCCTGGAGTCCGCATCGGGACTCGTATGGCTACACCTTC	CAWSPHRDSYGYTF
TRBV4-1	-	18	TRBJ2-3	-	TGCGCCAGCAGCCAAGAGTTCGGAAGTAGCGTATTAACAGATACGCAGTATTTT	CASSQEFGSSVLTDTQYF
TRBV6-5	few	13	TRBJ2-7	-	TGTGCCAGCTCTAATGGCGGGACGGACGAGCAGTACTTC	CASSNGGTDEQYF
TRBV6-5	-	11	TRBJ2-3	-	TGTGCCAGCAGGCTGCGGGATACGCAGTATTTT	CASRLRDTQYF
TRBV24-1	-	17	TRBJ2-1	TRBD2	TGTGCCACCAGTGACCACGGTAGCGGGAGCTCCTACAATGAGCAGTTCTTC	CATSDHGSGSSYNEQFF
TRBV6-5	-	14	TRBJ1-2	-	TGTGCCAGCAGTTACACAGGTCGAAACTATGGCTACACCTTC	CASSYTGRNYGYTF
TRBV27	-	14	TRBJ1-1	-	TGTGCCAGCAGTTTATACCAGGGGAACACTGAAGCTTTCTTT	CASSLYQGNTEAFF
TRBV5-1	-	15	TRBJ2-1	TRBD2	TGCGCCAGCAGCAATCCTAGCGGGAGCGGGAATGAGCAGTTCTTC	CASSNPSGSGNEQFF
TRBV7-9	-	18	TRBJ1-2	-	TGTGCCAGCAGCTTAGGAAGGACTCCCCTGGTGGAGTCCTATGGCTACACCTTC	CASSLGRTPLVESYGYTF
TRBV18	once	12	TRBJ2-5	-	TGTGCCAGCTCACCACCCGGGGAGACCCAGTACTTC	CASSPPGETQYF
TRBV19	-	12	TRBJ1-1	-	TGTGCCAGTAGTATACGACAGACTGAAGCTTTCTTT	CASSIRQTEAFF
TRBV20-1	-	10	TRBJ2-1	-	TGCAGTGGGCTCTACAATGAGCAGTTCTTC	CSGLYNEQFF
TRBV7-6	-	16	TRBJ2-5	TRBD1	TGTGCCAGCAGCTCGCAAGGGACAGGGGGTTGGGAGACCCAGTACTTC	CASSSQGTGGWETQYF
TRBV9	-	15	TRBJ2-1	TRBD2	TGTGCCAGCAGCTACACTAGCGGGAGTTACAATGAGCAGTTCTTC	CASSYTSGSYNEQFF
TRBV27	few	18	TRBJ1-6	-	TGTGCCAGCAGTTTATCGATGAGGGACACAGTGCGGAATTCACCCCTCCACTTT	CASSLSMRDTVRNSPLHF
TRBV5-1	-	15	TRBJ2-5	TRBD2	TGCGCCAGCAGCTTCTCACTAGCGGACCAAGAGACCCAGTACTTC	CASSFSLADQETQYF
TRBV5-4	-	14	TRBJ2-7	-	TGTGCCAGCAGCCCTGGCAGGCCTCCCTACGAGCAGTACTTC	CASSPGRPPYEQYF
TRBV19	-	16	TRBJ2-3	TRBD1	TGTGCCAGTAGTCCGAGGACAGGGGGAAGAGCAGATACGCAGTATTTT	CASSPRTGGRADTQYF
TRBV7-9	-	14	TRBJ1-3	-	TGTGCCAGCAGCTTAGGCGTCTCTGGAAACACCATATATTTT	CASSLGVSGNTIYF
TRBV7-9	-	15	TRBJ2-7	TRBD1	TGTGCCAGCAGAAGGGGACAGGGGGTTTCGTACGAGCAGTACTTC	CASRRGQGVSYEQYF
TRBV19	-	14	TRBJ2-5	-	TGTGCCAGTAGTATCGGGTCGAACCAAGAGACCCAGTACTTC	CASSIGSNQETQYF
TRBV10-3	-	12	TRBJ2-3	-	TGTGCCGGGGGGATGAACACAGATACGCAGTATTTT	CAGGMNTDTQYF
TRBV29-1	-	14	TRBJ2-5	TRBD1	TGCAGCGTTGAAGGGACAGGGTACGAAGAGACCCAGTACTTC	CSVEGTGYEETQYF